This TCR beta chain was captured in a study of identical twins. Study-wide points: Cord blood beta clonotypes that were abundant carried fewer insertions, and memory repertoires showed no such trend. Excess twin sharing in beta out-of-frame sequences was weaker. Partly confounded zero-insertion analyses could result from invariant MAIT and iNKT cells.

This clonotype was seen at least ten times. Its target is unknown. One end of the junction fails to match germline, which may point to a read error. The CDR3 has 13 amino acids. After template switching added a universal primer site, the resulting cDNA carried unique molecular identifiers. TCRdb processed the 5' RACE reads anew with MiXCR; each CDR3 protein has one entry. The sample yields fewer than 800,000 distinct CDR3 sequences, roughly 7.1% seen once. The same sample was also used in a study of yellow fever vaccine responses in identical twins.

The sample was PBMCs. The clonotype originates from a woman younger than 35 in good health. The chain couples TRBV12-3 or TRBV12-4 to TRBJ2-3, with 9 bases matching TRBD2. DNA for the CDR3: TGTGCCAGCAGATTAGCGGGAGTTGATACGCAGTATTTT. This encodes CASRLAGVDTQYF.